Given below is one T cell receptor beta chain in context. This sample is part of a study of blood T cell repertoires in COVID-19. Study information: Samples representing acute and convalescent COVID-19 were sourced from the United States, Italy and Spain.

Germline CDR1 and CDR2: LGHDT and YNNKEL (reference sequence). The CDR3 loop spans 15 amino acids. Trimming removed 8 bases from V and 0 bases from J, with 14 bases in between. Authors' processing steps: Using reference gene primer amplification, nucleated cell counts were estimated. Only in-frame clones appear in the TCRdb table, and some are missing; sequencing was by immunoSEQ multiplex PCR. That table supplies the V and J calls and clone size; D and trimming were determined from the DNA. Of some 100,000 clones listed, over 80% are singletons. The chain is built from TRBV3-1 (or the pseudogene TRBV3-2) and TRBJ1-3; D uncertain. What was sequenced was peripheral blood. This TCR derives from a man aged 45-65 years with acute or convalescent COVID-19. This chain's CDR3 is CASGSRLISGNTIYF. CDR3 sequence (DNA): TGTGCCAGCGGATCCAGGTTAATCTCTGGAAACACCATATATTTT.